This passage covers 28 T cell receptor beta chains from one sample sequenced in a study of a mutant IDH1 vaccine in newly diagnosed glioma. The repertoire was sequenced with immunoSEQ multiplex PCR; TCRdb's copy has only in-frame clones and lacks some. The data hold 35,000 to 50,000 clones, with 85% to 95% observed a single time. The time point is: week 35, safety follow-up. One vaccine dose held 300 ug of mutant IDH1 20-mer peptide and came with topical imiquimod. These receptors' targets are unknown. The source material was PBMCs, sampled from a glioma patient whose treatment included an IDH1 peptide vaccine. These receptors came from a man over 45 with glioma.

Here the CDR3 reads CASRLDGRNTEAFF. CDR3 DNA: TGTGCCAGCAGACTCGACGGAAGGAACACTGAAGCTTTCTTT. The chain recombines TRBV27 with TRBJ1-1; D gene ambiguous. The CDR3 totals 14 residues. V was shortened by 6 bases and J by 1 base, with 12 bases between the two germline ends. Looked up from germline, CDR1 is MNHEY and CDR2 is SMNVEV (reference sequence).

Only one count was recorded for this clone. The chain has TRBV19 and TRBJ1-1; TRBD1 might be the D (6 bases). The CDR3 consists of 15 residues. The V gene lost 3 bases and the J gene lost 2 bases, with 13 bases spanning the gap. Germline CDR1 reads LNHDA; CDR2 reads SQIVND (reference sequence). CDR3 region: CASSMRTDRNTEAFF. CDR3 DNA: TGTGCCAGTAGTATGCGGACAGATCGAAACACTGAAGCTTTCTTT.

The chain uses TRBV30 and TRBJ2-7, with D possibly matching TRBD1 (5 bases). The germline CDR1 and CDR2 sequences are GTSNPN and SVGIG (reference sequence). This CDR3 comprises 14 residues. Trimming pared 2 bases from V and 2 bases from J, leaving 13 bases between. CDR3 nucleotides: TGTGCCTGGAGTCTAAAGGGGTCGACCTACGAGCAGTACTTC. This sequence encodes CAWSLKGSTYEQYF.

The V and J genes are TRBV29-1 and TRBJ2-3; tentatively, D is TRBD2 (6 bases). The CDR3 is 11 residues long. CDR1 is SQVTM and CDR2 is ANQGSEA in the germline V gene. Trimming pared 6 bases from V and 11 bases from J, leaving 15 bases between. The CDR3, as DNA: TGCAGCGTGGATGGCCTCGGGGGGCAGTATTTT. Protein sequence: CSVDGLGGQYF.

This clone appeared once. V is TRBV2 and J is TRBJ1-3; the D gene is possibly TRBD1 (5 bases). Germline lookup yields CDR1 SNHLY and CDR2 FYNNEI. CDR3 length equals 14 residues. V was pared by 6 bases and J by 0 bases, with 9 bases between. The CDR3 protein is CASRDTGSGNTIYF. The CDR3, as DNA: TGTGCCAGCAGAGACACAGGCTCTGGAAACACCATATATTTT.

Here the CDR3 DNA reads TGTGCCAGCAGTAAACGGCGGGACACTGAAGCTTTCTTT. Translated: CASSKRRDTEAFF. The V and J genes are TRBV2 and TRBJ1-1; no firm D call. CDR3 length: 13 amino acids. V was pared by 5 bases and J by 3 bases, with 10 bases between. Germline V gene lookup returns CDR1 SNHLY and CDR2 FYNNEI.

The V and J genes are TRBV15 and TRBJ1-4, with D tentatively TRBD1 (6 bases). Deletions cut 1 base from V and 2 bases from J, with 8 bases between. CDR3 length: 15 amino acids. Germline CDR1 reads LNHNV; CDR2 reads YYDKDF (reference sequence). The CDR3 DNA reads as TGTGCCACCAGCAGAGCAGGGGCTACTAATGAAAAACTGTTTTTT. This encodes CATSRAGATNEKLFF.

The CDR3 spells CASSSTPGAGYEQYF. The CDR3, as DNA: TGTGCCAGCAGCTCTACTCCGGGGGCCGGCTACGAGCAGTACTTC. This chain joins TRBV7-2 and TRBJ2-7; the D call may be TRBD1 or TRBD2 (6 bases each). Germline V gene lookup returns CDR1 SGHTA and CDR2 FQGNSA. CDR3 length: 15 amino acids. Trimming took 4 bases from V and 3 from J, leaving 16 bases between them. Combining the CDR3 with reference TRBV7-2 and TRBJ2-7 gives the whole variable domain GAGVSQSPSNKVTEKGKDVELRCDPISGHTALYWYRQSLGQGLEFLIYFQGNSAPDKSGLPSDRFSAERTGGSVSTLTIQRTQQEDSAVYLCASSSTPGAGYEQYFGPGTRLTVT.

The chain uses TRBV30 and TRBJ1-6; D not certain. V lost 1 base to trimming and J lost 10 bases, with 14 bases between them. This CDR3 has 14 amino acids. The germline V gene has CDR1 GTSNPN and CDR2 SVGIG (reference sequence). CDR3 protein: CAWSANTNGSPLHF. The CDR3, as DNA: TGTGCCTGGAGTGCTAACACCAACGGGTCACCCCTCCACTTT. Drawing the rest from reference TRBV30 and TRBJ1-6, the complete variable domain is SQTIHQWPATLVQPVGSPLSLECTVEGTSNPNLYWYRQAAGRGLQLLFYSVGIGQISSEVPQNLSASRPQDRQFILSSKKLLLSDSGFYLCAWSANTNGSPLHFGNGTRLTVT.

The V and J genes are TRBV6-4 and TRBJ2-3, with 9 bases aligning to TRBD1. With 4 bases clipped from V and 1 base from J, the junction kept 0 bases outside the gene matches. The CDR3 covers 14 residues. Germline CDR1 MRHNA, CDR2 SNTAGT. CDR3: CASSGTGGTDTQYF. In DNA form, the CDR3 reads TGTGCCAGCAGTGGGACAGGGGGCACAGATACGCAGTATTTT.

CDR3 in amino acids: CASSLATRRTDTQYF. CDR3 nucleotides: TGCGCCAGCAGCTTGGCGACTAGAAGAACAGATACGCAGTATTTT. The V call is TRBV5-1, the J call TRBJ2-3, with D possibly TRBD2 on 6 matching bases. Per the germline V gene, CDR1 is SGHRS and CDR2 is YFSETQ. The CDR3 sequence is 15 residues long. Trimming cost V 0 bases and J 3 bases, with 11 bases left between them. Full variable domain (missing parts from reference TRBV5-1 and TRBJ2-3): KAGVTQTPRYLIKTRGQQVTLSCSPISGHRSVSWYQQTPGQGLQFLFEYFSETQRNKGNFPGRFSGRQFSNSRSEMNVSTLELGDSALYLCASSLATRRTDTQYFGPGTRLTVL.

J is TRBJ1-2 and V is TRBV29-1; TRBD1 matches at 8 bases. Germline CDR1 SQVTM, CDR2 ANQGSEA. J lost 2 bases, V lost 7 bases, and 6 bases had no gene match. CDR3 length: 13 amino acids. The CDR3 bases are TGCAGCGCCGCAGGGGGCAGGAACTATGGCTACACCTTC. The encoded protein is CSAAGGRNYGYTF.

DNA of the CDR3: TGCGCCAGCAGCTTGATCCTAGCGGGGGGGGTGCGCCAAGAGACCCAGTACTTC. Translation gives CASSLILAGGVRQETQYF. The genes are TRBV5-1 and TRBJ2-5, with 12 bases fitting TRBD2. This CDR3 region has 18 residues. Unmatched junction bases numbered 8, after V lost 1 base and J lost 1 base. Germline V lookup: CDR1 SGHRS, CDR2 YFSETQ.

The CDR3 region is CASTGNSGNTIYF. The DNA of the CDR3 is TGTGCCAGCACAGGGAACTCTGGAAACACCATATATTTT. This chain links TRBV9 with TRBJ1-3; possible D gene TRBD1, 5 bases. V gave up 6 bases and J gave up 0 bases, with 7 bases separating them. In germline, CDR1 is SGDLS, CDR2 YYNGEE. This CDR3 comprises 13 residues.

The chain joins TRBV5-4 to TRBJ1-2, with D tentatively TRBD1 (5 bases). CDR1 is SGHNT, CDR2 YYREEE, per germline (reference sequence). V lost 6 bases and J lost 0, with 12 bases in between. This CDR3 comprises 14 residues. Here the CDR3 reads CASTRGVSNYGYTF. The CDR3 bases are TGTGCCAGCACCAGAGGGGTTTCTAACTATGGCTACACCTTC.

This clone showed up just once. This chain uses TRBV2 with TRBJ2-7; either TRBD1 or TRBD2 may supply D (6 bases each). The CDR3 is 13 amino acids. Germline-derived CDR1 and CDR2 are SNHLY and FYNNEI. V lost 7 bases to trimming and J lost 3 bases, with 13 bases between them. The chain's CDR3 is CASTGGPFYEQYF. CDR3 nucleotides: TGTGCCAGCACCGGGGGCCCATTCTACGAGCAGTACTTC.

This chain connects TRBV7-9 to TRBJ2-5, with 7 bases matching TRBD2. The V segment lost 5 bases and the J segment 1 base; nucleotides outside the gene matches: 7. This CDR3 contains 15 residues. The germline V gene has CDR1 SEHNR and CDR2 FQNEAQ (reference sequence). The chain's CDR3 is CASSLSGITQETQYF. In DNA, the CDR3 is TGTGCCAGCAGCCTCAGCGGGATAACCCAAGAGACCCAGTACTTC.

The chain combines TRBV6-1 with TRBJ1-2, with D perhaps matching TRBD1 (6 bases). Trimming stripped 6 bases from V and 7 bases from J, with 18 bases between. The germline CDR1 and CDR2 sequences are MNHNS and SASEGT. The CDR3 is made up of 14 amino acids. The CDR3 coding sequence is TGTGCCAGCAGGGCTAACCCGGACAGAAGTGGCTACACCTTC. It is translated as CASRANPDRSGYTF.

The V call is TRBV10-3, the J call TRBJ2-5; 9 positions match TRBD1. J lost 3 bases, V lost 11 bases, and 10 bases had no gene match. Germline assignment: CDR1 ENHRY and CDR2 SYGVKD. The CDR3 sequence is 14 residues long. DNA of the CDR3: TGTGCCTCCAAAGGGACAGGGAACAAAGAGACCCAGTACTTC. This sequence encodes CASKGTGNKETQYF.

This clone was detected only once. The rearrangement joins TRBV5-5 to TRBJ2-3; D remains unclear. CDR1 SGHKS and CDR2 YYEKEE come from the germline V gene (reference sequence). Trimming left V 1 base short and J 2 bases short, with 17 bases between. This CDR3 is 17 amino acids long. Written as DNA, the CDR3 is TGTGCCAGCAGCTTGCGGTATGGCGACTCCCCCACAGATACGCAGTATTTT. Protein sequence: CASSLRYGDSPTDTQYF.

The V and J genes are TRBV7-9 and TRBJ2-1; the match to TRBD1 covers 9 bases. From germline, CDR1 is SEHNR and CDR2 FQNEAQ (reference sequence). The junction had 7 bases not matched to a gene; V was cut back by 7 bases and J by 9 bases. This CDR3 is 13 amino acids long. The CDR3 protein is CASTNRGLSEQFF. In DNA, the CDR3 is TGTGCCAGCACCAACAGGGGGCTTAGTGAGCAGTTCTTC.

This chain links TRBV11-3 with TRBJ2-7; the match to TRBD1 covers 7 bases. The J segment lost 2 bases and the V segment lost 4 bases, leaving 2 bases of the junction unmatched. Germline CDR1 is SGHNT and CDR2 is YENEEA. The CDR3 loop spans 13 amino acids. Written as DNA, the CDR3 is TGTGCCAGCAGCTCGGGACAGACCTACGAGCAGTACTTC. This translates into CASSSGQTYEQYF.

The chain couples TRBV27 to TRBJ2-1, with TRBD1 matching 9 bases. This CDR3 contains 17 residues. V trimming: 3 bases; J trimming: 10 bases; junction bases outside the gene matches: 16. Germline CDR1 and CDR2: MNHEY and SMNVEV (reference sequence). The CDR3 sequence is CASSFGDRGVVNQEQFF. CDR3 in DNA: TGTGCCAGCAGTTTCGGTGACAGGGGGGTGGTAAACCAAGAGCAGTTCTTC.

V and J are TRBV6-5 and TRBJ1-5, with 7 bases identical to TRBD1. Germline CDR1 is MNHEY and CDR2 is SVGAGI. The CDR3 covers 14 residues. Germline trimming cut 5 bases from V and 4 bases from J; bases unmatched to any gene: 5. For the CDR3, the DNA is TGTGCCAGCAGTAGGCAGGGGGGTAATCAGCCCCAGCATTTT. As protein: CASSRQGGNQPQHF.

The chain links TRBV18 to TRBJ2-7; D unresolved. Deletions cut 4 bases from V and 3 bases from J, with 4 bases between. Germline CDR1 reads KGHSH; CDR2 reads LQKENI. There are 11 residues in the CDR3. The CDR3 DNA reads as TGTGCCAGCTCACGGGACTACGAGCAGTACTTC. Translation: CASSRDYEQYF.

The CDR3 is CASSSLGPGAAEAFF. DNA for the CDR3: TGTGCCAGCAGTTCGTTGGGACCTGGAGCGGCTGAAGCTTTCTTT. The gene calls are TRBV6-5 and TRBJ1-1; D may be TRBD1 (5 bases). Between the trimmed V and J ends, which lost 4 bases and 6 bases, there was a span of 18 bases. The length of the CDR3 is 15 residues. Germline-derived CDR1 and CDR2 are MNHEY and SVGAGI.

This clone has only a few counts. V usage is TRBV5-1 and J usage is TRBJ2-7; D is possibly TRBD1 (5 bases). There are 14 residues in the CDR3. In germline, CDR1 is SGHRS, CDR2 YFSETQ. Trimming left V 2 bases short and J 3 bases short, with 12 bases between. The CDR3 coding sequence is TGCGCCAGCAGCTTATACAGGAGCCACTACGAGCAGTACTTC. It translates to CASSLYRSHYEQYF.

This chain links TRBV18 with TRBJ1-1, with TRBD1 as a possible D gene (6 bases). Trimming stripped 6 bases from V and 5 bases from J, with 7 bases between. The CDR3 has 11 residues. CDR1 and CDR2 from the germline V gene are KGHSH and LQKENI. CDR3 nucleotide sequence: TGTGCCAGCTCCACAGGGACTGAAGCTTTCTTT. It specifies CASSTGTEAFF.